Given below is one TCR beta chain in context. Its antigen is still unknown. The sample originates from a study of cytomegalovirus exposure and HLA in healthy donors. Findings of the study overall: One variant, a missense change in DCLRE1C, was linked in a later analysis to TCR beta V- and J-gene trimming. One cluster of highly shared sequence variants probably arose as a sequencing artifact.

Every donor was a healthy person donating bone marrow. Per the germline V gene, CDR1 is SNHLY and CDR2 is FYNNEI. The CDR3 sequence is 14 residues long. V trimming: 9 bases; J trimming: 7 bases; junction bases outside the gene matches: 9. Primers: 60 Vbeta forward and 13 Jbeta reverse. Generated by immunoSEQ multiplex PCR, the TCRdb table keeps only in-frame clones and is missing some. Found here are over 100,000 clones, more than 70% of them singletons; the top ten hold roughly 0.99%. This clonotype was sampled from a male donor in good health and CMV-seronegative. The rearrangement uses TRBV2 and TRBJ1-6, with 7 positions matching TRBD1. The material sequenced was PBMCs. As DNA, the CDR3 is TGTGCCAGTTCTCGGACAGGCCCCAATTCACCCCTCCACTTT. This encodes CASSRTGPNSPLHF.